What follows are 3 T cell receptor beta chains derived from one specimen sequenced in a study of T cells after yellow fever vaccination. TCRdb passed the 5' RACE reads through MiXCR, listing each CDR3 protein once. The sample consists of fewer than 450,000 distinct CDR3 sequences, 7% to 9% of them appearing once. Sequencing used PBMCs, obtained roughly 45 days after the first yellow fever vaccination. These receptors were obtained from a man aged 18 to 29 who received the YFV17D yellow fever vaccine.

The genes are TRBV3-1 and TRBJ2-3; a weak D match, TRBD2 (5 bases). The CDR3 loop spans 15 amino acids. V gave up 4 bases and J gave up 4 bases, with 15 bases separating them. Germline V gives CDR1 LGHDT, CDR2 YNNKEL (reference sequence). The CDR3 here is CASSPPYGIPDTQYF. The CDR3 DNA sequence: TGTGCCAGCAGCCCCCCTTACGGGATACCAGATACGCAGTATTTT.

The chain links TRBV11-2 to TRBJ2-7, with TRBD2 identical over 7 bases. With V trimmed by 0 bases and J by 11 bases, 4 bases remained unmatched. Germline V gene data show CDR1 as SGHAT and CDR2 as FQNNGV. CDR3 length: 12 residues. This CDR3 is CASSLEFRGEYF. CDR3 DNA sequence: TGTGCCAGCAGCTTAGAGTTCCGGGGGGAGTACTTC.

This chain uses TRBV7-8 with TRBJ1-1, with D perhaps matching TRBD1 (6 bases). The CDR3 consists of 15 residues. Germline assignment: CDR1 SGHVS and CDR2 FQNEAQ. V shed 1 base and J shed 1 base, with 10 bases lying between them. The CDR3 protein is CASSLVGQWNTEAFF. For the CDR3, the DNA is TGTGCCAGCAGCTTAGTCGGACAGTGGAACACTGAAGCTTTCTTT.